These T cell receptor beta chains were read from a single sample in a study of beta chain features in type 1 diabetes. Here immunoSEQ multiplex PCR was the method, and the copy in TCRdb shows in-frame clones only, minus some. The sample yields roughly 160,000 clones, less than 9.5% seen once. Sequenced sample: central memory CD4+ T cells from blood. These receptors all stem from a woman aged 40-49 years with type 1 diabetes. Both conserved end residues are part of each CDR3. The D gene is left open where the match is weak. Size values are once, few and many counts, or a class for expanded clones, and some rows have none.

v_call: TRBV10-3; j_call: TRBJ1-1; d_call: TRBD1; clone_size: NA; cdr3_aa: CAIRTGDTEAFF; cdr3_nt: TGTGCCATCAGAACAGGGGACACTGAAGCTTTCTTT
v_call: TRBV30; j_call: TRBJ1-1; d_call: NA; clone_size: many; cdr3_aa: CAYGANTEAFF; cdr3_nt: TGTGCCTATGGGGCGAACACTGAAGCTTTCTTT
v_call: TRBV29-1; j_call: TRBJ1-1; d_call: TRBD1; clone_size: few; cdr3_aa: CSVLGTGGKNTEAFF; cdr3_nt: TGCAGCGTTCTGGGGACAGGGGGCAAGAACACTGAAGCTTTCTTT
v_call: TRBV5-1; j_call: TRBJ2-5; d_call: NA; clone_size: NA; cdr3_aa: CASSLAQKETQYF; cdr3_nt: TGCGCCAGCAGCTTGGCACAAAAAGAGACCCAGTACTTC
v_call: TRBV7-2; j_call: TRBJ2-1; d_call: NA; clone_size: NA; cdr3_aa: CASSFQGSDEQFF; cdr3_nt: TGTGCCAGCAGCTTCCAGGGGTCGGATGAGCAGTTCTTC
v_call: TRBV2; j_call: TRBJ2-7; d_call: TRBD1; clone_size: few; cdr3_aa: CASTGQASSYEQYF; cdr3_nt: TGTGCCAGCACAGGACAGGCGAGCTCCTACGAGCAGTACTTC
v_call: TRBV9; j_call: TRBJ1-6; d_call: NA; clone_size: few; cdr3_aa: CASSGGPGTINSPLHF; cdr3_nt: TGTGCCAGCAGCGGAGGCCCCGGGACAATCAATTCACCCCTCCACTTT
v_call: TRBV28; j_call: TRBJ1-5; d_call: TRBD1; clone_size: few; cdr3_aa: CASRSGQVYQPQHF; cdr3_nt: TGTGCCAGCAGATCAGGACAGGTCTATCAGCCCCAGCATTTT
v_call: TRBV9; j_call: TRBJ2-3; d_call: TRBD2; clone_size: few; cdr3_aa: CASSFGGDGTDTQYF; cdr3_nt: TGTGCCAGCAGCTTTGGGGGGGACGGCACAGATACGCAGTATTTT
v_call: TRBV7-2; j_call: TRBJ2-6; d_call: NA; clone_size: NA; cdr3_aa: CASSLNPGANVLTF; cdr3_nt: TGTGCCAGCAGCTTAAATCCGGGGGCCAACGTCCTGACTTTC
v_call: TRBV5-6; j_call: TRBJ1-1; d_call: NA; clone_size: few; cdr3_aa: CASSLPGAENTEAFF; cdr3_nt: TGTGCCAGCAGCTTGCCAGGGGCGGAGAACACTGAAGCTTTCTTT
v_call: TRBV27; j_call: TRBJ2-6; d_call: NA; clone_size: NA; cdr3_aa: CASSFRRGSGANVLTF; cdr3_nt: TGTGCCAGCAGTTTTCGCAGGGGATCTGGGGCCAACGTCCTGACTTTC
v_call: TRBV29-1; j_call: TRBJ2-5; d_call: TRBD2; clone_size: NA; cdr3_aa: CSVRTSGPSQYF; cdr3_nt: TGCAGCGTCCGGACTAGCGGGCCTTCCCAGTACTTC
v_call: TRBV25-1; j_call: TRBJ1-2; d_call: NA; clone_size: few; cdr3_aa: CASSSPGTLEWGYTF; cdr3_nt: TGTGCCAGCAGTTCACCGGGGACTCTGGAATGGGGCTACACCTTC
v_call: TRBV4-1; j_call: TRBJ1-1; d_call: NA; clone_size: few; cdr3_aa: CASSQDRVNTEAFF; cdr3_nt: TGCGCCAGCAGCCAAGATCGAGTGAACACTGAAGCTTTCTTT
v_call: TRBV29-1; j_call: TRBJ2-1; d_call: NA; clone_size: few; cdr3_aa: CSVPVGASSYNEQFF; cdr3_nt: TGCAGCGTTCCGGTGGGGGCTAGCTCCTACAATGAGCAGTTCTTC
v_call: TRBV28; j_call: TRBJ1-1; d_call: TRBD1; clone_size: few; cdr3_aa: CASTRTGGLAEAFF; cdr3_nt: TGTGCCAGCACCAGAACAGGGGGCCTGGCTGAAGCTTTCTTT
v_call: TRBV11-1; j_call: TRBJ1-5; d_call: NA; clone_size: few; cdr3_aa: CASSPGDDQPQHF; cdr3_nt: TGTGCCAGCAGCCCAGGCGACGATCAGCCCCAGCATTTT
v_call: TRBV5-1; j_call: TRBJ2-7; d_call: TRBD1; clone_size: few; cdr3_aa: CASSKQGAYEQYF; cdr3_nt: TGCGCCAGCAGCAAACAGGGGGCCTACGAGCAGTACTTC
v_call: TRBV25-1; j_call: TRBJ2-2; d_call: TRBD1; clone_size: few; cdr3_aa: CASSGQTGGGTGELFF; cdr3_nt: TGTGCCAGCAGTGGACAGACAGGGGGGGGGACCGGGGAGCTGTTTTTT
v_call: TRBV28; j_call: TRBJ1-6; d_call: NA; clone_size: NA; cdr3_aa: CASRPRQRNSPLHF; cdr3_nt: TGTGCCAGCAGACCCCGACAGAGAAATTCACCCCTCCACTTT
v_call: TRBV18; j_call: TRBJ1-1; d_call: NA; clone_size: many; cdr3_aa: CASSPEAPGGTEAFF; cdr3_nt: TGTGCCAGCTCACCAGAAGCCCCAGGTGGTACTGAAGCTTTCTTT
v_call: TRBV29-1; j_call: TRBJ2-7; d_call: TRBD2; clone_size: NA; cdr3_aa: CSVEVLAGYEQYF; cdr3_nt: TGCAGCGTTGAAGTCCTAGCGGGGTACGAGCAGTACTTC
v_call: TRBV7-2; j_call: TRBJ2-1; d_call: NA; clone_size: few; cdr3_aa: CASSFGDMTGVQFF; cdr3_nt: TGTGCCAGCAGCTTCGGCGACATGACGGGGGTACAGTTCTTC
v_call: TRBV6-6; j_call: TRBJ2-7; d_call: TRBD2; clone_size: few; cdr3_aa: CASSYSPSGSGYEQYF; cdr3_nt: TGTGCCAGCAGTTACAGTCCTAGCGGGAGTGGGTACGAGCAGTACTTC
v_call: TRBV29-1; j_call: TRBJ2-3; d_call: TRBD2; clone_size: NA; cdr3_aa: CSVARGRLDTQYF; cdr3_nt: TGCAGCGTCGCACGCGGGAGACTAGATACGCAGTATTTT
v_call: TRBV28; j_call: TRBJ2-2; d_call: NA; clone_size: few; cdr3_aa: CASSSYAAPTSGELFF; cdr3_nt: TGTGCCAGCAGTTCTTATGCAGCTCCGACTTCTGGGGAGCTGTTTTTT
v_call: TRBV27; j_call: TRBJ2-7; d_call: NA; clone_size: few; cdr3_aa: CASSQTPGQSYEQYF; cdr3_nt: TGTGCCAGCAGTCAAACGCCGGGACAATCCTACGAGCAGTACTTC
v_call: TRBV25-1; j_call: TRBJ2-5; d_call: NA; clone_size: few; cdr3_aa: CASSGGEGRVETQYF; cdr3_nt: TGTGCCAGCAGTGGAGGAGAAGGGCGGGTGGAGACCCAGTACTTC
v_call: TRBV7-9; j_call: TRBJ2-1; d_call: TRBD1; clone_size: NA; cdr3_aa: CASSSGQGRINEQFF; cdr3_nt: TGTGCCAGCAGCTCCGGACAGGGTAGGATCAATGAGCAGTTCTTC
v_call: TRBV4-3; j_call: TRBJ1-3; d_call: NA; clone_size: many; cdr3_aa: CASSQGPGTTSGNTIYF; cdr3_nt: TGCGCCAGCAGCCAAGGCCCTGGGACAACCTCTGGAAACACCATATATTTT
v_call: TRBV5-4; j_call: TRBJ2-4; d_call: NA; clone_size: few; cdr3_aa: CASSLPTGGNIQYF; cdr3_nt: TGTGCCAGCAGCCTTCCGACAGGAGGAAACATTCAGTACTTC
v_call: TRBV7-2; j_call: TRBJ2-7; d_call: NA; clone_size: NA; cdr3_aa: CASSRHRDTEEQYF; cdr3_nt: TGTGCCAGCAGCCGACATCGGGACACTGAAGAGCAGTACTTC
v_call: TRBV2; j_call: TRBJ1-5; d_call: NA; clone_size: few; cdr3_aa: CASSGSQGRNQPQHF; cdr3_nt: TGTGCCAGTTCAGGGTCCCAAGGGCGCAATCAGCCCCAGCATTTT
v_call: TRBV4-1; j_call: TRBJ2-5; d_call: NA; clone_size: NA; cdr3_aa: CASSPSRGLQETQYF; cdr3_nt: TGCGCCAGCAGCCCTAGCAGGGGCCTACAAGAGACCCAGTACTTC
v_call: TRBV6-6; j_call: TRBJ1-3; d_call: NA; clone_size: NA; cdr3_aa: CASAPGGNTIYF; cdr3_nt: TGTGCCAGCGCCCCGGGGGGAAACACCATATATTTT
v_call: TRBV5-4; j_call: TRBJ2-5; d_call: TRBD1; clone_size: NA; cdr3_aa: CASRRTGDMETQYF; cdr3_nt: TGTGCCAGCAGACGGACAGGGGATATGGAGACCCAGTACTTC
v_call: TRBV28; j_call: TRBJ2-1; d_call: NA; clone_size: NA; cdr3_aa: CASSPFRGGGEQFF; cdr3_nt: TGTGCCAGCAGTCCCTTCCGGGGAGGGGGTGAGCAGTTCTTC
v_call: TRBV28; j_call: TRBJ2-7; d_call: TRBD1; clone_size: NA; cdr3_aa: CASSPTGGKDEQYF; cdr3_nt: TGTGCCAGCAGTCCGACAGGGGGCAAGGACGAGCAGTACTTC
v_call: TRBV10-2; j_call: TRBJ1-2; d_call: NA; clone_size: few; cdr3_aa: CASSETDSYGYTF; cdr3_nt: TGCGCCAGCAGTGAGACAGATTCCTATGGCTACACCTTC
v_call: TRBV7-2; j_call: TRBJ1-3; d_call: NA; clone_size: NA; cdr3_aa: CASSLGGASFSGNTIYF; cdr3_nt: TGTGCCAGCAGCTTAGGCGGGGCCAGCTTCTCTGGAAACACCATATATTTT
v_call: TRBV19; j_call: TRBJ2-1; d_call: TRBD2; clone_size: few; cdr3_aa: CASSGITSGTRGRQFF; cdr3_nt: TGTGCCAGTAGTGGGATAACTAGCGGGACCCGGGGGAGGCAGTTCTTC
v_call: TRBV23-1; j_call: TRBJ2-6; d_call: TRBD1; clone_size: many; cdr3_aa: CASSQPGQLSGANVLTF; cdr3_nt: TGCGCCAGCAGTCAGCCGGGACAGCTCTCTGGGGCCAACGTCCTGACTTTC
v_call: TRBV30; j_call: TRBJ1-1; d_call: NA; clone_size: NA; cdr3_aa: CAWSEQNTEAFF; cdr3_nt: TGTGCCTGGAGCGAACAGAACACTGAAGCTTTCTTT
v_call: TRBV11-2; j_call: TRBJ2-3; d_call: TRBD1; clone_size: NA; cdr3_aa: CASSLGTGLSTDTQYF; cdr3_nt: TGTGCCAGCAGCTTAGGGACAGGGCTTAGCACAGATACGCAGTATTTT
v_call: TRBV6-5; j_call: TRBJ1-6; d_call: NA; clone_size: few; cdr3_aa: CASSYSSLSRGSPLHF; cdr3_nt: TGTGCCAGCAGTTACTCGAGCCTTTCAAGGGGTTCACCCCTCCACTTT
v_call: TRBV7-7; j_call: TRBJ2-2; d_call: TRBD1; clone_size: NA; cdr3_aa: CASSPSLQGANTGELFF; cdr3_nt: TGTGCCAGCAGCCCCAGCCTACAGGGGGCGAACACCGGGGAGCTGTTTTTT
v_call: TRBV29-1; j_call: TRBJ1-1; d_call: NA; clone_size: few; cdr3_aa: CSVVEFTEAFF; cdr3_nt: TGCAGCGTTGTGGAGTTCACTGAAGCTTTCTTT
v_call: TRBV7-2; j_call: TRBJ2-4; d_call: NA; clone_size: few; cdr3_aa: CASSLRRADIQYF; cdr3_nt: TGTGCCAGCAGCCTCCGGCGGGCGGACATTCAGTACTTC
v_call: TRBV15; j_call: TRBJ1-2; d_call: NA; clone_size: NA; cdr3_aa: CATSRDGHYGYTF; cdr3_nt: TGTGCCACCAGCAGAGATGGGCACTATGGCTACACCTTC
v_call: TRBV28; j_call: TRBJ2-7; d_call: NA; clone_size: NA; cdr3_aa: CASSSTVYEQYF; cdr3_nt: TGTGCCAGCAGTTCGACAGTTTACGAGCAGTACTTC
v_call: TRBV29-1; j_call: TRBJ2-5; d_call: NA; clone_size: many; cdr3_aa: CSVSSGRSGETQYF; cdr3_nt: TGCAGCGTCTCCTCCGGGAGATCCGGGGAGACCCAGTACTTC
v_call: TRBV5-1; j_call: TRBJ2-5; d_call: TRBD1; clone_size: once; cdr3_aa: CASSLVTGEETQYF; cdr3_nt: TGCGCCAGCAGCTTGGTGACAGGGGAAGAGACCCAGTACTTC
v_call: TRBV4-3; j_call: TRBJ1-1; d_call: NA; clone_size: many; cdr3_aa: CASSREGTEAFF; cdr3_nt: TGCGCCAGCAGCCGCGAGGGAACTGAAGCTTTCTTT
v_call: TRBV7-3; j_call: TRBJ2-6; d_call: NA; clone_size: NA; cdr3_aa: CASSPVGANVLTF; cdr3_nt: TGTGCCAGCAGCCCGGTAGGGGCCAACGTCCTGACTTTC
v_call: TRBV29-1; j_call: TRBJ2-6; d_call: TRBD2; clone_size: few; cdr3_aa: CSAGGDSGANVLTF; cdr3_nt: TGCAGCGCGGGGGGGGACTCTGGGGCCAACGTCCTGACTTTC
v_call: TRBV7-2; j_call: TRBJ2-7; d_call: NA; clone_size: many; cdr3_aa: CASSLAPGDLYEQYF; cdr3_nt: TGTGCCAGCAGCTTAGCACCAGGGGACCTTTACGAGCAGTACTTC